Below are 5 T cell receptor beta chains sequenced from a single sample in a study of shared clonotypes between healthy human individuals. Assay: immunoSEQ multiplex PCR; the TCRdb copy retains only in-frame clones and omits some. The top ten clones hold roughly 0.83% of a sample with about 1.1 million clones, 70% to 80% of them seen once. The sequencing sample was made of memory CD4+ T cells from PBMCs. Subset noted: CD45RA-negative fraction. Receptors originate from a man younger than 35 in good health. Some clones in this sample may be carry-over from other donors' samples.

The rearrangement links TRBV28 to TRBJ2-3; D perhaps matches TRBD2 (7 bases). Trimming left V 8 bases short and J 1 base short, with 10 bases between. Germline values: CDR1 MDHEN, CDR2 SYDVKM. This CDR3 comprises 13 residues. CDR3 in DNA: TGTGCCAGCCTAGGGGGGGGCACAGATACGCAGTATTTT. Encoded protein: CASLGGGTDTQYF.

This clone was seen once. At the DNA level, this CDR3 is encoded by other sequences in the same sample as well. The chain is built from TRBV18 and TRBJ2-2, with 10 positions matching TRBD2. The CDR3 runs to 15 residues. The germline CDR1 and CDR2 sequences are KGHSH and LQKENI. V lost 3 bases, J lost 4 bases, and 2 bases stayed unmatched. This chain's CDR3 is CASSPLAGVTGELFF. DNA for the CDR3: TGTGCCAGCTCACCTCTAGCGGGAGTCACCGGGGAGCTGTTTTTT. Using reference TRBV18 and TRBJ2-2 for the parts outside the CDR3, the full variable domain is NAGVMQNPRHLVRRRGQEARLRCSPMKGHSHVYWYRQLPEEGLKFMVYLQKENIIDESGMPKERFSAEFPKEGPSILRIQQVVRGDSAAYFCASSPLAGVTGELFFGEGSRLTVL.

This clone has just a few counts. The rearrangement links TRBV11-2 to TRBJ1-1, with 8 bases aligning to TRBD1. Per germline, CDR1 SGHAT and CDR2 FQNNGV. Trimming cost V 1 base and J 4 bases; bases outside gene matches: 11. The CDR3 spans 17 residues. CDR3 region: CASSLGPQGAGITEAFF. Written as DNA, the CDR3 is TGTGCCAGCAGCTTAGGTCCCCAGGGGGCAGGGATCACTGAAGCTTTCTTT.

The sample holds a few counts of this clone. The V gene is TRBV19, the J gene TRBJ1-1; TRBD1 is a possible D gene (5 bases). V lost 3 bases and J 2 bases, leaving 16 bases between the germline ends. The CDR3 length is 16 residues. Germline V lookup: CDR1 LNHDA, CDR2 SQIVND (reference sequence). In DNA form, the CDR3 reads TGTGCCAGTAGTATTATGGCAGGGTTGGACAACACTGAAGCTTTCTTT. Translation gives CASSIMAGLDNTEAFF. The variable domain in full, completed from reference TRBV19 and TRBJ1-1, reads DGGITQSPKYLFRKEGQNVTLSCEQNLNHDAMYWYRQDPGQGLRLIYYSQIVNDFQKGDIAEGYSVSREKKESFPLTVTSAQKNPTAFYLCASSIMAGLDNTEAFFGQGTRLTVV.

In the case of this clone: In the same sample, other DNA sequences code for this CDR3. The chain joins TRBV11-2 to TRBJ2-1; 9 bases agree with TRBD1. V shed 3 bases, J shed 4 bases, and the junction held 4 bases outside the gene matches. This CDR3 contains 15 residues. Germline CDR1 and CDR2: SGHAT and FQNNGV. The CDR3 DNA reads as TGTGCCAGCAGCTTCGGGACAGGGTCTTACAATGAGCAGTTCTTC. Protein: CASSFGTGSYNEQFF.